The 26 T cell receptor beta chains given below trace back to one sample, sequenced in a study of blood T cell repertoires in COVID-19. Repertoires were generated with immunoSEQ multiplex PCR, while TCRdb's copy carries only in-frame clones and drops some. This table has 48,000 or so clones, around 90% appearing once. Sequences were obtained from peripheral blood. Receptors originate from a human donor in a cohort sampled during active COVID-19.

The chain has TRBV7-9 and TRBJ1-6; no definite D call. The V end was cut by 5 bases, the J end by 6 bases, with 5 bases between. The germline V gene has CDR1 SEHNR and CDR2 FQNEAQ (reference sequence). CDR3 length: 12 residues. CDR3 amino acids: CASSPLNSPLHF. CDR3 DNA sequence: TGTGCCAGCAGCCCCCTTAATTCACCCCTCCACTTT. Supplemented by reference TRBV7-9 and TRBJ1-6, the full variable domain reads DTGVSQNPRHKITKRGQNVTFRCDPISEHNRLYWYRQTLGQGPEFLTYFQNEAQLEKSRLLSDRFSAERPKGSFSTLEIQRTEQGDSAMYLCASSPLNSPLHFGNGTRLTVT.

The rearrangement joins TRBV11-2 to TRBJ2-3, with 13 nucleotides matching TRBD2. Looked up from germline, CDR1 is SGHAT and CDR2 is FQNNGV. V was clipped by 1 base and J by 2 bases; unmatched bases: 6. This CDR3 region has 18 residues. The CDR3 sequence: CASSLAPLAGGNTDTQYF. In DNA, the CDR3 is TGTGCCAGCAGCTTAGCTCCACTAGCGGGAGGGAACACAGATACGCAGTATTTT. Together with reference TRBV11-2 and TRBJ2-3, the CDR3 gives the full variable domain: EAGVAQSPRYKIIEKRQSVAFWCNPISGHATLYWYQQILGQGPKLLIQFQNNGVVDDSQLPKDRFSAERLKGVDSTLKIQPAKLEDSAVYLCASSLAPLAGGNTDTQYFGPGTRLTVL.

The chain has TRBV30 and TRBJ2-7; 7 bases match TRBD1. Trimming cost V 3 bases and J 1 base; bases outside gene matches: 3. CDR1 and CDR2 from the germline V gene are GTSNPN and SVGIG (reference sequence). The CDR3 is 13 residues long. CDR3 loop: CAWSPGGSYEQYF. The CDR3 nucleotides read TGTGCCTGGAGCCCAGGGGGATCCTACGAGCAGTACTTC. The full variable domain, in which reference TRBV30 and TRBJ2-7 provide the parts outside the CDR3, is SQTIHQWPATLVQPVGSPLSLECTVEGTSNPNLYWYRQAAGRGLQLLFYSVGIGQISSEVPQNLSASRPQDRQFILSSKKLLLSDSGFYLCAWSPGGSYEQYFGPGTRLTVT.

The rearrangement joins TRBV6-2 or TRBV6-3 to TRBJ2-7; TRBD2 might be the D (6 bases). Trimming stripped 4 bases from V and 8 bases from J, with 15 bases between. The CDR3 has 13 amino acids. Germline V lookup: CDR1 MNHEY, CDR2 SVGEGT. CDR3 in amino acids: CASSSGLGLQQYF. In nucleotides, the CDR3 is TGTGCCAGCAGTTCTGGGTTGGGACTTCAGCAGTACTTC.

V and J are TRBV9 and TRBJ2-1, with TRBD2 matching over 14 bases. This CDR3 has 15 amino acids. The germline gives CDR1 SGDLS, CDR2 YYNGEE. J gave up 7 bases and V 5 bases, and 5 bases lay outside the gene matches. CDR3 protein: CASSTGTSGRNEQFF. The DNA for the CDR3 is TGTGCCAGCAGTACCGGGACTAGCGGGAGAAATGAGCAGTTCTTC.

The rearrangement uses TRBV28 and TRBJ1-5, with 9 positions matching TRBD1. Trimming removed 5 bases from V and 4 bases from J; junction bases left unmatched: 3. Germline V CDR1 and CDR2: MDHEN, SYDVKM. The CDR3 covers 14 residues. The CDR3 region has the DNA TGTGCCAGCAGTCTGGGACAGGGTAATCAGCCCCAGCATTTT. Protein: CASSLGQGNQPQHF.

This sequence joins TRBV25-1 and TRBJ1-1, with no clear D. This CDR3 is 12 amino acids long. Trimming stripped 5 bases from V and 5 bases from J, with 9 bases between. The V gene's germline CDR1 is MGHDK and CDR2 SYGVNS. CDR3 sequence reads: CASSHQRTEAFF. The CDR3 coding sequence is TGTGCCAGCAGTCACCAGAGGACTGAAGCTTTCTTT.

In its sample, this clone was seen once. The chain has TRBV28 and TRBJ1-2; 8 nucleotides line up with TRBD1. The CDR3 length is 15 residues. The germline gives CDR1 MDHEN, CDR2 SYDVKM. Unmatched junction bases numbered 8, after V lost 5 bases and J lost 3 bases. As DNA, the CDR3 is TGTGCCAGCAGTCAAACCTGGGACAGGTACTATGGCTACACCTTC. The encoded protein is CASSQTWDRYYGYTF.

The rearrangement uses TRBV5-4 and TRBJ1-2; unclear D gene. CDR3 length: 14 residues. Germline V CDR1 and CDR2: SGHNT, YYREEE (reference sequence). Trimming left V 4 bases short and J 0 bases short, with 10 bases between. The CDR3 coding sequence is TGTGCCAGCAGCACGGAGCGTACTAACTATGGCTACACCTTC. This gives the protein CASSTERTNYGYTF. Full variable domain (rest looked up from reference TRBV5-4 and TRBJ1-2): ETGVTQSPTHLIKTRGQQVTLRCSSQSGHNTVSWYQQALGQGPQFIFQYYREEENGRGNFPPRFSGLQFPNYSSELNVNALELDDSALYLCASSTERTNYGYTFGSGTRLTVV.

The table lists this clone with a few counts. The chain uses TRBV30 and TRBJ2-7, with 7 bases lining up with TRBD2. V shed 0 bases, J shed 3 bases, and the junction held 5 bases outside the gene matches. CDR1 and CDR2 (germline): GTSNPN, SVGIG (reference sequence). This CDR3 contains 14 residues. Here the CDR3 DNA reads TGTGCCTGGAGTGTAGGTCCTAGCGGCTACGAGCAGTACTTC. This gives the protein CAWSVGPSGYEQYF. The entire variable domain, with the rest obtained from reference TRBV30 and TRBJ2-7, is as follows: SQTIHQWPATLVQPVGSPLSLECTVEGTSNPNLYWYRQAAGRGLQLLFYSVGIGQISSEVPQNLSASRPQDRQFILSSKKLLLSDSGFYLCAWSVGPSGYEQYFGPGTRLTVT.

This clone was seen just once. This chain links TRBV3-1 (or the pseudogene TRBV3-2) with TRBJ1-2; 8 nucleotides agree with TRBD1. The CDR3 has 15 amino acids. Trimming at V came to 1 base and at J to 8 bases, leaving 9 bases not matched to a gene. Germline V gene sequence: CDR1 LGHDT, CDR2 YNNKEL (reference sequence). The CDR3, as DNA: TGTGCCAGCAGCCAAGGGTCCGGACAGGGAGTAGGCTACACCTTC. Translating it yields CASSQGSGQGVGYTF.

The gene calls are TRBV19 and TRBJ1-2, with D unclear. V lost 4 bases and J lost 2, with 8 bases in between. Germline CDR1 LNHDA, CDR2 SQIVND (reference sequence). The CDR3 is 13 residues long. The CDR3 is CASSTQPNYGYTF. CDR3 nucleotides: TGTGCCAGTAGTACACAACCCAACTATGGCTACACCTTC.

The chain combines TRBV9 with TRBJ1-3; no firm D call. Trimming cost V 0 bases and J 4 bases, with 11 bases left between them. The CDR3 is made up of 15 amino acids. The germline V gene encodes CDR1 SGDLS and CDR2 YYNGEE. CDR3 loop: CASSVDGGVGNTIYF. The CDR3 DNA is TGTGCCAGCAGCGTAGATGGAGGAGTAGGAAACACCATATATTTT.

The rearrangement joins TRBV4-2 to TRBJ1-3, with a possible D match to TRBD1 (5 bases). Trimming shortened V by 4 bases and J by 4 bases, and 17 bases separated the two germline ends. The germline CDR1 and CDR2 sequences are LGHNA and YNFKEQ. The CDR3 has 16 residues. The CDR3 bases are TGTGCCAGCAGCCCCCCCAGGGAGGGTCCAGGAAACACCATATATTTT. Its translation is CASSPPREGPGNTIYF.

This chain connects TRBV24-1 to TRBJ1-1; tentative D call: TRBD1 (5 bases). This CDR3 contains 13 residues. CDR1 KGHDR and CDR2 SFDVKD come from the germline V gene. The V end was cut by 2 bases, the J end by 7 bases, with 10 bases between. The CDR3 DNA sequence: TGTGCCACCAGTGATTCCGGGGGGATTGAAGCTTTCTTT. Translating gives CATSDSGGIEAFF.

V is TRBV27 and J is TRBJ1-5; maybe TRBD1 (5 bases). In germline, CDR1 is MNHEY, CDR2 SMNVEV (reference sequence). Trimming took off 4 bases at V and 7 bases at J, with 14 bases between the two ends. The CDR3 is made up of 14 amino acids. The CDR3 DNA sequence: TGTGCCAGCAGTTCCCAGGGTTTGTTCCAGCCCCAGCATTTT. Translation gives CASSSQGLFQPQHF.

CDR3 in DNA: TGTGCCAGCAGACCTCGGACCAGACAGGGAACCAAAAACATTCAGTACTTC. It translates to CASRPRTRQGTKNIQYF. This chain connects TRBV11-2 to TRBJ2-4; TRBD1 agrees at 7 bases. V dropped 6 bases and J dropped 2; count of bases not matched to a gene: 13. Germline loops: CDR1 SGHAT, CDR2 FQNNGV. This CDR3 region has 17 residues.

This rearrangement joins TRBV28 to TRBJ1-2, with 10 bases identical to TRBD1. The CDR3 consists of 14 residues. The V segment lost 6 bases and the J segment 5 bases; nucleotides outside the gene matches: 6. From germline, CDR1 is MDHEN and CDR2 SYDVKM. Here the CDR3 reads CASRRQGASYGYTF. The CDR3, as DNA: TGTGCCAGCAGACGACAGGGGGCAAGTTATGGCTACACCTTC.

J is TRBJ2-5 and V is TRBV11-2, with TRBD1 matching 7 bases. CDR1 and CDR2 from the germline V gene are SGHAT and FQNNGV. This CDR3 comprises 12 residues. The junction had 1 base not matched to a gene; V was cut back by 4 bases and J by 5 bases. The CDR3 DNA reads TGTGCCAGCAGCTCACAGGGGGAGACCCAGTACTTC. Protein: CASSSQGETQYF.

CDR3 region: CSVRAGTGNTGELFF. The CDR3 DNA follows: TGCAGCGTGAGGGCCGGGACTGGTAACACCGGGGAGCTGTTTTTT. The V call is TRBV29-1, the J call TRBJ2-2; tentatively, D is TRBD2 (6 bases). Germline V gene sequence: CDR1 SQVTM, CDR2 ANQGSEA. The V end was cut by 6 bases, the J end by 2 bases, with 16 bases between. This CDR3 spans 15 amino acids.

CDR3 sequence: CASSLAGVLGEKLFF. The DNA of the CDR3 is TGTGCCAGCAGCTTAGCGGGAGTTTTGGGGGAAAAACTGTTTTTT. The chain employs TRBV7-9 and TRBJ1-4; D is uncertain. The CDR3 is 15 amino acids. Germline V lookup: CDR1 SEHNR, CDR2 FQNEAQ (reference sequence). The V and J ends lost 0 bases and 8 bases respectively, with 13 bases between them.

In its sample, this clone was seen once. The chain recombines TRBV2 with TRBJ2-7; 7 nucleotides match TRBD2. CDR3 length: 15 residues. Germline CDR1 is SNHLY and CDR2 is FYNNEI. V was pared by 1 base and J by 3 bases, with 6 bases of the junction left unmatched. This CDR3 is CASSEGARDYYEQYF. As DNA, the CDR3 is TGTGCCAGCAGTGAAGGGGCTCGGGACTACTACGAGCAGTACTTC.

V gene TRBV25-1 combines with J gene TRBJ2-3; D remains ambiguous. The CDR3 has 12 amino acids. Trimming left V 1 base short and J 5 bases short, with 4 bases between. From germline, CDR1 is MGHDK and CDR2 SYGVNS. CDR3 loop: CASSEFGDTQYF. CDR3 coding DNA: TGTGCCAGCAGTGAATTCGGAGATACGCAGTATTTT. The whole variable domain, filled in from reference TRBV25-1 and TRBJ2-3, reads EADIYQTPRYLVIGTGKKITLECSQTMGHDKMYWYQQDPGMELHLIHYSYGVNSTEKGDLSSESTVSRIRTEHFPLTLESARPSHTSQYLCASSEFGDTQYFGPGTRLTVL.

The DNA of the CDR3 is TGTGCCAGCAGCTTAGAAGCAGGGGGGACTGAAGCTTTCTTT. It translates to CASSLEAGGTEAFF. J is TRBJ1-1 and V is TRBV11-2; 7 nucleotides agree with TRBD1. Looked up from germline, CDR1 is SGHAT and CDR2 is FQNNGV. The V and J ends lost 0 bases and 5 bases, in that order; junction bases with no gene match: 3. This CDR3 comprises 14 residues.

The J gene is TRBJ1-1, the V gene TRBV29-1; D remains ambiguous. The germline V and J ends were trimmed by 3 bases and 11 bases, with 10 bases remaining between them. In germline, CDR1 is SQVTM, CDR2 ANQGSEA. The CDR3 extends over 10 amino acids. This CDR3 reads CSVEVEEAFF. The CDR3 bases are TGCAGCGTTGAGGTCGAGGAGGCTTTCTTT. Complete variable domain (other parts from reference TRBV29-1 and TRBJ1-1): SAVISQKPSRDICQRGTSLTIQCQVDSQVTMMFWYRQQPGQSLTLIATANQGSEATYESGFVIDKFPISRPNLTFSTLTVSNMSPEDSSIYLCSVEVEEAFFGQGTRLTVV.

This clone appeared once. This chain uses TRBV18 with TRBJ1-3; 7 bases line up with TRBD1. This CDR3 spans 17 amino acids. J lost 0 bases, V lost 3 bases, and 8 bases had no gene match. Germline V lookup: CDR1 KGHSH, CDR2 LQKENI. The CDR3 protein is CASSPNTGVTSGNTIYF. The CDR3 DNA reads as TGTGCCAGCTCACCCAATACAGGGGTTACCTCTGGAAACACCATATATTTT.